This T cell receptor beta chain is from a study of blood T cells in healthy people across ages. The study, taken as a whole, reports: Because sorting was not performed, PBMCs prevented conclusive naive versus antigen-experienced comparison.

V was trimmed by 1 base and J by 3 bases, leaving 13 bases between them. Germline-derived CDR1 and CDR2 are SGHVS and FQNEAQ. This CDR3 comprises 15 residues. Using a J-beta primer mix together with a sample-barcoded 5' primer, a second PCR was run for roughly 7 to 11 cycles. MiXCR was run by TCRdb on the 5' RACE reads, yielding one entry per CDR3 protein. The sample carries fewer than 650,000 distinct CDR3 sequences, about 29% recorded once. The sample holds a few counts of this clonotype. Its antigen is currently unknown. These same data were also listed under a study on T cells of mothers and their children.

V gene TRBV7-8 combines with J gene TRBJ2-7, with D possibly matching TRBD1 (6 bases). The sequenced sample consisted of blood. This TCR came from a boy between 2 and 10 years old in good health. The CDR3 protein is CASSLGGQTHYEQYF. The CDR3 coding sequence is TGTGCCAGCAGCTTAGGGGGGCAGACACACTACGAGCAGTACTTC.